This TCR beta chain came from a study of T cell clones after liver transplantation. Study-level background: At least one year of complete immunosuppression withdrawal without enzymes over twice normal defined tolerance.

Points from the study as a whole: Compared with third party-reactive sequences, donor-reactive ones declined more, independent of withdrawal success.

Assay: immunoSEQ multiplex PCR; the TCRdb copy retains only in-frame clones and omits some. Here the sample spans tens of thousands of clones, around four fifths being singletons. The V gene end was trimmed by 3 bases and the J gene end by 4 bases; junction bases not matched to a gene: 8. Germline V CDR1 and CDR2: SGHVS, FNYEAQ. This CDR3 comprises 16 residues. Concerning this clone itself: Antigen: not known.

CD3+CD4+ and CD3+CD8+ cells were FACS-sorted from thawed unstimulated PBMCs. The V call is TRBV7-6, the J call TRBJ2-3; 9 bases are a match to TRBD2. This clonotype originated in a human patient who received a liver transplant. Some T cells may be graft donor cells. The specimen comprised CD4+ T cells from blood, sampled 48 months after liver transplant. CDR3 sequence: CASSLGTSGSADTQYF. The CDR3 nucleotides are TGTGCCAGCAGCTTGGGAACTAGCGGGTCGGCAGATACGCAGTATTTT.